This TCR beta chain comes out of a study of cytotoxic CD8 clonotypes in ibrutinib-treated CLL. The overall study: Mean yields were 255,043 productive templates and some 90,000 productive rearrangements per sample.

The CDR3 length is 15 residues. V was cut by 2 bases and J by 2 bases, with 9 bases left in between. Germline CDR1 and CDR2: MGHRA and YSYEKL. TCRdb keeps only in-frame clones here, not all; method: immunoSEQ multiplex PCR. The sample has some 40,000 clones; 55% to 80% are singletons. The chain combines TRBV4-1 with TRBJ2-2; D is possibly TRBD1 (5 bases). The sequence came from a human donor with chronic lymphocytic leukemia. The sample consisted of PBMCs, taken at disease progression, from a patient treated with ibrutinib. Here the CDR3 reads CASSQIDRNTGELFF. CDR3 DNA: TGCGCCAGCAGCCAAATTGACAGAAACACCGGGGAGCTGTTTTTT.